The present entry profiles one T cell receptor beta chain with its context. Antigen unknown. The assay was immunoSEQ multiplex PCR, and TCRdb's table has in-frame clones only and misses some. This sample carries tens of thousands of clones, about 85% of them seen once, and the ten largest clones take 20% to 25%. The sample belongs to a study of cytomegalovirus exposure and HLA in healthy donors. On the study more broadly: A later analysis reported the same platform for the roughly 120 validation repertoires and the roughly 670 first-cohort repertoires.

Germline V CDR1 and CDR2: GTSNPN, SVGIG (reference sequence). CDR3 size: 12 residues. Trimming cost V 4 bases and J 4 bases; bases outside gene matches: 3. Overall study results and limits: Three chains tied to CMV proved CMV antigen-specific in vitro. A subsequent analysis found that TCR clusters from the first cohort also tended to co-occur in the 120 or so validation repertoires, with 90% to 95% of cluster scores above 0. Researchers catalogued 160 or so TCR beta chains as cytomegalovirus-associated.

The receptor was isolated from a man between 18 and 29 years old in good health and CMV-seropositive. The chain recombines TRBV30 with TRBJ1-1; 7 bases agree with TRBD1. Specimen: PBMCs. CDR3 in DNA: TGTGCCTGGAATGCAGGGGGCACTGAAGCTTTCTTT. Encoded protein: CAWNAGGTEAFF.